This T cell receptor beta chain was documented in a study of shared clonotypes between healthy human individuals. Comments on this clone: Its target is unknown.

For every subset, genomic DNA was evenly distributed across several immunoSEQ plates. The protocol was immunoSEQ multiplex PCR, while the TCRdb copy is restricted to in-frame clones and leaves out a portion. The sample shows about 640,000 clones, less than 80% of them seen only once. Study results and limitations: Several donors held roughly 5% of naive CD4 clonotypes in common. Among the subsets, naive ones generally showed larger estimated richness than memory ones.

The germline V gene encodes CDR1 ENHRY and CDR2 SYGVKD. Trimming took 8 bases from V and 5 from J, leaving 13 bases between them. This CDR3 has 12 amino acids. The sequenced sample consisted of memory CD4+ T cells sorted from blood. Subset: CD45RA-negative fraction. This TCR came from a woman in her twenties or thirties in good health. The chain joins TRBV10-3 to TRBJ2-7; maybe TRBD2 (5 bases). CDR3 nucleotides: TGTGCCATCGAATCCGGAGGTGACGAGCAGTACTTC. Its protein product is CAIESGGDEQYF.